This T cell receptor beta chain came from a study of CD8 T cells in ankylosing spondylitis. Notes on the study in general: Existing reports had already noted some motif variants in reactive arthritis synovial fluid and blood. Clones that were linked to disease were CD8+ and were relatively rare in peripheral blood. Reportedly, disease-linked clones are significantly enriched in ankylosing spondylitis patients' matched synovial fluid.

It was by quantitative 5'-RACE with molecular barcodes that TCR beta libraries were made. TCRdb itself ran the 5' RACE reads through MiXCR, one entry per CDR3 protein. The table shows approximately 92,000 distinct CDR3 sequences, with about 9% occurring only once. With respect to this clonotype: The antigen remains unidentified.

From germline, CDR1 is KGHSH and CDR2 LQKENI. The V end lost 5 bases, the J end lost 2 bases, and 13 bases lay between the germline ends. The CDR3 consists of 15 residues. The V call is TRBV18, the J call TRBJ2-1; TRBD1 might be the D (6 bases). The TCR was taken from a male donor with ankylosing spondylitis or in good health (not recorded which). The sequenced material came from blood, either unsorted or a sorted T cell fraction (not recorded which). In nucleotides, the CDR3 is TGTGCCAGCTCAAGGACAGAAGTAACCTACAATGAGCAGTTCTTC. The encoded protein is CASSRTEVTYNEQFF.